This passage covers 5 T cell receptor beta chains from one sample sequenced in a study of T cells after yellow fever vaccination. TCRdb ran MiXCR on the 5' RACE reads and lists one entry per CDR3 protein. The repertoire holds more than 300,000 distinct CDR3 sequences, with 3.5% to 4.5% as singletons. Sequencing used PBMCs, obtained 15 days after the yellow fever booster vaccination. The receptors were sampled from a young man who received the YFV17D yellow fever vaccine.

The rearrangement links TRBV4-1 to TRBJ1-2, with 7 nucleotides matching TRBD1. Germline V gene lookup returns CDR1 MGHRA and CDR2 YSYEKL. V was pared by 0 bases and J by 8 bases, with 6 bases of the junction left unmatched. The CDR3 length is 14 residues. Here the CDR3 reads CASSQDFAGGGYTF. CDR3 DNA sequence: TGCGCCAGCAGCCAAGATTTCGCAGGGGGAGGCTACACCTTC.

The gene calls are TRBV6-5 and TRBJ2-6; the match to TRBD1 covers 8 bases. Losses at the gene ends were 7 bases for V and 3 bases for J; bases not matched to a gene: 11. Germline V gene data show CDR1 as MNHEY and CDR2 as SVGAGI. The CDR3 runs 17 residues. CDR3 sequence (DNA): TGTGCCAGCACCTACTGGACAGGGCAATTTGGGGCCAACGTCCTGACTTTC. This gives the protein CASTYWTGQFGANVLTF.

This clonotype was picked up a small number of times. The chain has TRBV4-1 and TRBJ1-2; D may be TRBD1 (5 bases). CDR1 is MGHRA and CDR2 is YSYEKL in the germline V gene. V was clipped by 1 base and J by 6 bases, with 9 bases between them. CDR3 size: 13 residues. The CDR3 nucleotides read TGCGCCAGCAGCCAAGTTCAGGGAGATGGCTACACCTTC. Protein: CASSQVQGDGYTF.

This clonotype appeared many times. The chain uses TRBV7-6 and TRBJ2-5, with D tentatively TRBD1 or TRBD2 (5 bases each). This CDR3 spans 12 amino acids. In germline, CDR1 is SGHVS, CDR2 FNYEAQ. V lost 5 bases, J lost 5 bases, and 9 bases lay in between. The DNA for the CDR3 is TGTGCCAGCAGCCGGGGCCGGGAGACCCAGTACTTC. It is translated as CASSRGRETQYF.

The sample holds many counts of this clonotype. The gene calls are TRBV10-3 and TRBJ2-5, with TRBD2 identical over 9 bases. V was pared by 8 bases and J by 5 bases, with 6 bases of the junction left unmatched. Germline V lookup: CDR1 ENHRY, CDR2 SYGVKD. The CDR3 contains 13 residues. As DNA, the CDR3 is TGTGCCATCTCACTAGCGGGTGAGGAGACCCAGTACTTC. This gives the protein CAISLAGEETQYF.